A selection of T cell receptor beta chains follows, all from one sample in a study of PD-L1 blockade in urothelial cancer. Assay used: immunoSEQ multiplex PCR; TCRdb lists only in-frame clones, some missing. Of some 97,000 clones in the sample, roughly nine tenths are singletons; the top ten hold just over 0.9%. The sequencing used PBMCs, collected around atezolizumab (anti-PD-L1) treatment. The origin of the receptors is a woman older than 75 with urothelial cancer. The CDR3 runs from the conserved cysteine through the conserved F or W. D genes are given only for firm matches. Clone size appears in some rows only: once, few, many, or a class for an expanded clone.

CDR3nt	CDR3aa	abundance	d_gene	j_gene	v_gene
TGTGCCAGCAGCTTAAGGGGGAGGGCTCCTGCCTACGAGCAGTACTTC	CASSLRGRAPAYEQYF	few	TRBD2	TRBJ2-7	TRBV7-3
TGTGCCAGCAGTCCGGGACTAGCGACGGATGAGCAGTTCTTC	CASSPGLATDEQFF	-	TRBD2	TRBJ2-1	TRBV7-7
TGTGCCAGCAGCCTACCTCCAGGGAGCGCGGGGACTGAAGCTTTCTTT	CASSLPPGSAGTEAFF	-	-	TRBJ1-1	TRBV5-6
TGTGCCAGCAGCTCTAACTTGGGAGGGGGAAACAATGAGCAGTTCTTC	CASSSNLGGGNNEQFF	-	-	TRBJ2-1	TRBV7-3
TGTGCCAGCACCCCTCTAGCGGGGGGATACAATGAGCAGTTCTTC	CASTPLAGGYNEQFF	-	TRBD2	TRBJ2-1	TRBV6-5
TGTGCCAGCAGTAATAGACTAGCGGGAGGGTACGAGCAGTACTTC	CASSNRLAGGYEQYF	-	TRBD2	TRBJ2-7	TRBV27
TGCGCCAGCAGCTTGGGGAGTTGGGAGACTGAAGCTTTCTTT	CASSLGSWETEAFF	few	-	TRBJ1-1	TRBV5-1
TGTGCCAGCAGTCGACAGGGAATCTCCTACGAGCAGTACTTC	CASSRQGISYEQYF	-	TRBD1	TRBJ2-7	TRBV6-5
TGTGCCGGGGGGAAAGGTACCTACAATGAGCAGTTCTTC	CAGGKGTYNEQFF	once	-	TRBJ2-1	TRBV28
TGCGCCAGCAGTGAGTCTAGGGGCGCCGGGGGCACTGAAGCTTTCTTT	CASSESRGAGGTEAFF	-	-	TRBJ1-1	TRBV10-1
TGTGCCAGCCGGACAGGGGTTGAAGCTTTCTTT	CASRTGVEAFF	once	TRBD1	TRBJ1-1	TRBV2
TGTGCCTGGAGTAAGCAGGGGGTGAACACTGAAGCTTTCTTT	CAWSKQGVNTEAFF	-	TRBD1	TRBJ1-1	TRBV30
TGTGCCAGCAGCTCGGACTTCTACACGGGAAACACCATATATTTT	CASSSDFYTGNTIYF	-	-	TRBJ1-3	TRBV5-5
TGTGCCAGCAGCTTCGAGACGGGGTTGGGTGAGCAGTTCTTC	CASSFETGLGEQFF	-	-	TRBJ2-1	TRBV11-3
TGTGCCAGCACCAACCGGGGGTCTGGGGAGCTGTTTTTT	CASTNRGSGELFF	-	-	TRBJ2-2	TRBV9
TGTGCCTGGAGTACTAGCGGAGGGTACAATGAGCAGTTCTTC	CAWSTSGGYNEQFF	-	TRBD2	TRBJ2-1	TRBV30
TGTGCCAGTAGTATAGTAGTACAGCAGAACACTGAAGCTTTCTTT	CASSIVVQQNTEAFF	-	-	TRBJ1-1	TRBV19
TGTGCCAGCAGTTTGGGAGGGGCCCCGGGAGGCTACACCTTC	CASSLGGAPGGYTF	-	-	TRBJ1-2	TRBV28
TGTGCCAGCAGTTTGAGGGCTTTTGGCTACACCTTC	CASSLRAFGYTF	-	-	TRBJ1-2	TRBV28
TGTGCCAGCAGTCTTGGAGGGTACCAAGAGACCCAGTACTTC	CASSLGGYQETQYF	-	-	TRBJ2-5	TRBV27